Reported below is one T cell receptor beta chain. This specimen comes from a study of blood T cell repertoires in COVID-19. Study information: The United States, Italy and Spain were the sources of the acute and convalescent COVID-19 samples. T cells, B-cell-depleted T cells, or PBMCs provided the cDNA or gDNA that served as material.

Original methodology: Cell counts per sample came from amplifying reference gene primers. The repertoire was sequenced with immunoSEQ multiplex PCR; TCRdb's copy has only in-frame clones and lacks some. V, J and clone size were drawn from that table, and D and trimming were deduced from the DNA. The sample lists hundreds of thousands of clones, roughly 89% seen once, with approximately 1.5% in the top ten. CDR1 is MNHEY and CDR2 is SMNVEV in the germline V gene (reference sequence). The CDR3 runs 13 residues. Trimming stripped 5 bases from V and 1 base from J, with 8 bases between. The rearrangement uses TRBV27 and TRBJ1-2; D gene ambiguous. The TCR was taken from a woman in her 30s with active or convalescent COVID-19. Material: peripheral blood. CDR3 in amino acids: CASSATINYGYTF. The DNA of the CDR3 is TGTGCCAGCAGTGCCACTATTAACTATGGCTACACCTTC.